The source of this T cell receptor beta chain is a study of T-cell reconstitution after alpha-beta-depleted transplantation in children. The TCRbeta library was prepared with unique molecular identifiers. TCRdb fed the PCR reads into MiXCR, producing one record per CDR3 protein. The data contain roughly 500,000 distinct CDR3 sequences, approximately 20% of them singletons. The sequence derives from a human donor who donated a stem cell graft to a child with acute lymphoblastic leukemia. The material was PBMCs from the stem cell graft donor, obtained from the stem cell graft.

In DNA form, the CDR3 reads TGTGCCAGCAGCCAGCGGATGAACACCGGGGAGCTGTTTTTT. This encodes CASSQRMNTGELFF. This rearrangement joins TRBV28 to TRBJ2-2; maybe TRBD2 (5 bases). Trimming stripped 6 bases from V and 1 base from J, with 9 bases between. The CDR3 length is 14 residues. The germline CDR1 and CDR2 sequences are MDHEN and SYDVKM.